The clone carrying this T cell receptor beta chain was recorded a few times. The sample originates from a study of OX40 agonist ivuxolimab in advanced cancers. Across the whole study: The patients received ivuxolimab by intravenous route every 2 weeks at 0.01 to 10 mg/kg.

Here immunoSEQ multiplex PCR was the method, and the copy in TCRdb shows in-frame clones only, minus some. This sample has about 43,000 clones, with roughly 91% found just once. The receptor comes from an adult with an advanced solid tumor such as melanoma, head and neck, liver or kidney cancer. The sample here was CD4+ or CD8+ T cells sorted from blood, taken in a trial of the OX40 agonist ivuxolimab.

The CDR3 loop is CASSVGGSSEKLFF. CDR3 nucleotide sequence: TGTGCCAGCAGCGTAGGAGGATCGTCTGAAAAACTGTTTTTT. The chain has TRBV9 and TRBJ1-4, with no clear D. The V gene lost 0 bases and the J gene lost 7 bases, with 10 bases spanning the gap. Germline assignment: CDR1 SGDLS and CDR2 YYNGEE. CDR3 size: 14 residues.